This section outlines one TCR beta chain sequence together with its context. Grouping used clinical history reported by participants in a survey and questionnaire. These data are taken from a study of blood T cell repertoires in COVID-19. At the level of the study: Acute and convalescent COVID-19 samples came from the United States, Italy and Spain.

In the authors' workflow: Amplified reference gene primers provided the basis for estimating nucleated cell counts. Generated by immunoSEQ multiplex PCR, the TCRdb table keeps only in-frame clones and is missing some. V and J calls and clone size come straight from that table; D and trimming were deduced from the DNA. The table records 450,000 to 500,000 clones, around 90% of them present only once. Germline trimming cut 3 bases from V and 3 bases from J; bases unmatched to any gene: 1. This CDR3 has 15 amino acids. Germline V lookup: CDR1 SGHRS, CDR2 YFSETQ. Sequencing input: PBMCs or T cells enriched from blood (not recorded which). The TCR sequence derives from a woman between 18 and 30 years old who had recovered from COVID-19. J is TRBJ2-5 and V is TRBV5-1; 14 nucleotides align to TRBD2. The CDR3 is CASSSTSGGEETQYF. The CDR3 DNA reads TGCGCCAGCAGCTCGACTAGCGGGGGGGAAGAGACCCAGTACTTC.